The 31 T cell receptor beta chains given below trace back to one sample, sequenced in a study of T cell responses to AZD1222 COVID-19 vaccine. The repertoire was sequenced with immunoSEQ multiplex PCR; TCRdb's copy has only in-frame clones and lacks some. The table has around 140,000 clones, 90% to 95% seen once. The sequencing here drew on peripheral blood, taken on day 0 of AZD1222 vaccination. Source of these receptors: an adult in good health.

The rearrangement joins TRBV10-3 to TRBJ1-4; 10 bases agree with TRBD1. V shed 3 bases, J shed 8 bases, and the junction held 6 bases outside the gene matches. CDR3 length: 15 residues. CDR1 and CDR2 (germline): ENHRY, SYGVKD. The CDR3 loop is CAISDPGQGKEKLFF. The CDR3 DNA follows: TGTGCCATCAGTGACCCGGGACAGGGGAAGGAAAAACTGTTTTTT.

The V gene is TRBV9, the J gene TRBJ1-2, with a weak D call TRBD1 (5 bases). The germline gives CDR1 SGDLS, CDR2 YYNGEE. The CDR3 runs to 13 residues. V gave up 4 bases and J gave up 2 bases, with 9 bases separating them. This CDR3 is CASSPDMNYGYTF. The CDR3 DNA reads as TGTGCCAGCAGCCCGGACATGAACTATGGCTACACCTTC.

The chain joins TRBV12-3 or TRBV12-4 to TRBJ2-3; tentative D call: TRBD1 (6 bases). This CDR3 is built from 13 residues. V was trimmed by 6 bases and J by 0 bases, leaving 7 bases between them. Here the CDR3 reads CASRQGSTDTQYF. The CDR3, as DNA: TGTGCCAGCAGACAGGGAAGCACAGATACGCAGTATTTT.

This clone was seen a handful of times. The chain uses TRBV4-3 and TRBJ2-2; 11 nucleotides match TRBD2. This CDR3 has 16 amino acids. From germline, CDR1 is LGHNA and CDR2 YSLEER. The trim removed 4 bases at V and 3 bases at J, leaving 4 bases unmatched. This chain's CDR3 is CASSPGTSGHTGELFF. The DNA of the CDR3 is TGCGCCAGCAGCCCCGGGACTAGCGGCCACACCGGGGAGCTGTTTTTT.

The V call is TRBV7-2, the J call TRBJ1-2; weak D call: TRBD1 (6 bases). Trimming shortened V by 2 bases and J by 8 bases, and 9 bases separated the two germline ends. Germline V gene data show CDR1 as SGHTA and CDR2 as FQGNSA. The CDR3 length is 12 residues. The CDR3 is CASSLWGPGYTF. CDR3 in DNA: TGTGCCAGCAGCTTATGGGGGCCGGGCTACACCTTC.

The V and J genes are TRBV10-3 and TRBJ2-6, with TRBD1 identical over 10 bases. Per germline, CDR1 ENHRY and CDR2 SYGVKD. V lost 6 bases to trimming and J lost 3 bases; unmatched junction nucleotides: 11. There are 18 residues in the CDR3. The CDR3 DNA follows: TGTGCCATCAGGGGATTGACAGGGGGCACGGATGGGGCCAACGTCCTGACTTTC. Residues: CAIRGLTGGTDGANVLTF.

The chain is built from TRBV12-3 or TRBV12-4 and TRBJ1-6; D not certain. The germline V and J ends were trimmed by 2 bases and 4 bases, with 3 bases remaining between them. The CDR3 runs to 13 residues. This CDR3 reads CASSLRYNSPLHF. CDR3 DNA: TGTGCCAGCAGTTTACGGTATAATTCACCCCTCCACTTT.

This rearrangement joins TRBV7-2 to TRBJ2-7; D is uncertain. Germline V lookup: CDR1 SGHTA, CDR2 FQGNSA. V was pared by 1 base and J by 3 bases, with 10 bases between. The CDR3 runs to 14 residues. The CDR3 DNA reads as TGTGCCAGCAGCTTAGACGGCAGTCTCTACGAGCAGTACTTC. Protein sequence: CASSLDGSLYEQYF.

The CDR3 nucleotides are TGTGCCAGCTCGCATCGGACAGGGGGGCCAACTAATGAAAAACTGTTTTTT. This encodes CASSHRTGGPTNEKLFF. This sequence joins TRBV18 and TRBJ1-4; 10 bases match TRBD1. Germline-derived CDR1 and CDR2 are KGHSH and LQKENI. The CDR3 is 17 amino acids. Losses at the gene ends were 6 bases for V and 0 bases for J; bases not matched to a gene: 7.

The chain links TRBV5-4 to TRBJ2-6; unclear D gene. Trimming stripped 3 bases from V and 0 bases from J, with 7 bases between. CDR3 length: 15 amino acids. In germline, CDR1 is SGHNT, CDR2 YYREEE (reference sequence). The CDR3 loop is CASSYISSGANVLTF. CDR3 in DNA: TGTGCCAGCAGCTACATCAGCTCTGGGGCCAACGTCCTGACTTTC.

The chain links TRBV11-2 to TRBJ1-2, with 7 bases identical to TRBD1. V lost 0 bases, J lost 5 bases, and 6 bases stayed unmatched. The CDR3 totals 15 residues. Germline CDR1 reads SGHAT; CDR2 reads FQNNGV. Written as DNA, the CDR3 is TGTGCCAGCAGCTTAGATCCCGGGACAGTGTATGGCTACACCTTC. Protein: CASSLDPGTVYGYTF.

The count of this clone is one. The J gene is TRBJ2-6, the V gene TRBV6-2 or TRBV6-3; D is possibly TRBD1 (6 bases). This CDR3 spans 15 amino acids. The germline V gene has CDR1 MNHEY and CDR2 SVGEGT. V was cut by 2 bases and J by 2 bases, with 7 bases left in between. The CDR3 spells CASSYNRAGANVLTF. The DNA for the CDR3 is TGTGCCAGCAGTTACAACAGGGCTGGGGCCAACGTCCTGACTTTC.

The CDR3 is CASSLGGGSSTDTQYF. CDR3 bases: TGTGCCAGCAGCTTAGGAGGGGGCTCTAGCACAGATACGCAGTATTTT. The chain joins TRBV7-9 to TRBJ2-3; TRBD1 matches at 7 bases. The CDR3 loop spans 16 amino acids. The germline CDR1 and CDR2 sequences are SEHNR and FQNEAQ (reference sequence). V trimming: 1 base; J trimming: 0 bases; junction bases outside the gene matches: 4. The variable domain in full, completed from reference TRBV7-9 and TRBJ2-3, reads DTGVSQNPRHKITKRGQNVTFRCDPISEHNRLYWYRQTLGQGPEFLTYFQNEAQLEKSRLLSDRFSAERPKGSFSTLEIQRTEQGDSAMYLCASSLGGGSSTDTQYFGPGTRLTVL.

The rearrangement joins TRBV30 to TRBJ2-7; D unresolved. The CDR3 loop spans 12 amino acids. V was shortened by 2 bases and J by 6 bases, with 11 bases between the two germline ends. CDR1 is GTSNPN and CDR2 is SVGIG in the germline V gene (reference sequence). CDR3 region: CAWSLHGVEQYF. CDR3 bases: TGTGCCTGGAGTCTACATGGGGTCGAGCAGTACTTC.

The sample holds one count of this clone. The rearrangement joins TRBV3-1 (or the pseudogene TRBV3-2) to TRBJ2-7, with 13 bases identical to TRBD2. From germline, CDR1 is LGHDT and CDR2 YNNKEL (reference sequence). With 5 bases clipped from V and 3 bases from J, the junction kept 16 bases outside the gene matches. The CDR3 loop spans 19 amino acids. The CDR3 is CASSSRQVGLAGANYEQYF. In DNA form, the CDR3 reads TGTGCCAGCAGCTCCCGACAAGTAGGACTAGCGGGGGCTAACTACGAGCAGTACTTC.

This chain links TRBV7-3 with TRBJ2-1; perhaps TRBD2 as D (6 bases). CDR1 is SGHTA, CDR2 FQGTGA, per germline. CDR3 length equals 14 residues. Trimming cost V 5 bases and J 2 bases, with 10 bases left between them. The CDR3 sequence: CASSRLGPYNEQFF. CDR3 in DNA: TGTGCCAGCAGCAGACTAGGCCCCTACAATGAGCAGTTCTTC. Together with reference TRBV7-3 and TRBJ2-1, the CDR3 gives the full variable domain: GAGVSQTPSNKVTEKGKYVELRCDPISGHTALYWYRQSLGQGPEFLIYFQGTGAADDSGLPNDRFFAVRPEGSVSTLKIQRTERGDSAVYLCASSRLGPYNEQFFGPGTRLTVL.

The genes are TRBV7-3 and TRBJ1-1; D unclear. The CDR3 spans 15 residues. Trimming took off 4 bases at V and 4 bases at J, with 16 bases between the two ends. Germline V gene sequence: CDR1 SGHTA, CDR2 FQGTGA. CDR3 region: CASSSSFGEGTEAFF. The DNA of the CDR3 is TGTGCCAGCAGCTCTTCCTTCGGGGAGGGCACTGAAGCTTTCTTT. Full variable domain (missing parts from reference TRBV7-3 and TRBJ1-1): GAGVSQTPSNKVTEKGKYVELRCDPISGHTALYWYRQSLGQGPEFLIYFQGTGAADDSGLPNDRFFAVRPEGSVSTLKIQRTERGDSAVYLCASSSSFGEGTEAFFGQGTRLTVV.

The rearrangement joins TRBV19 to TRBJ1-6, with TRBD1 matching over 7 bases. Trimming at V came to 1 base and at J to 8 bases, leaving 11 bases not matched to a gene. This CDR3 comprises 17 residues. The germline CDR1 and CDR2 sequences are LNHDA and SQIVND (reference sequence). CDR3 sequence (DNA): TGTGCCAGTAGTATAGGACAGGGATGGCGGTCGGATTCACCCCTCCACTTT. This encodes CASSIGQGWRSDSPLHF.

The rearrangement links TRBV9 to TRBJ1-1, with D possibly matching TRBD1 (5 bases). The CDR3 length is 14 residues. Looked up from germline, CDR1 is SGDLS and CDR2 is YYNGEE. V was clipped by 3 bases and J by 1 base, with 10 bases between them. CDR3 sequence reads: CASSGIGQNTEAFF. CDR3 DNA sequence: TGTGCCAGCAGCGGTATTGGACAGAACACTGAAGCTTTCTTT.

V and J are TRBV19 and TRBJ1-1; D is ambiguous. V lost 3 bases, J lost 1 base, and 12 bases lay in between. Germline V lookup: CDR1 LNHDA, CDR2 SQIVND (reference sequence). CDR3 size: 15 residues. The CDR3 spells CASSIGAHQNTEAFF. The CDR3 bases are TGTGCCAGTAGTATTGGCGCCCACCAGAACACTGAAGCTTTCTTT.

The chain links TRBV11-3 to TRBJ2-1; the match to TRBD2 covers 13 bases. The CDR3 is 16 residues long. Germline CDR1 SGHNT, CDR2 YENEEA. The V gene end was trimmed by 3 bases and the J gene end by 7 bases; junction bases not matched to a gene: 6. Here the CDR3 DNA reads TGTGCCAGCAGCTTCGGACTAGCGGGAGATAGAAATGAGCAGTTCTTC. This sequence encodes CASSFGLAGDRNEQFF.

The chain has TRBV10-3 and TRBJ2-5; D is perhaps TRBD1 (6 bases). Looked up from germline, CDR1 is ENHRY and CDR2 is SYGVKD. This CDR3 spans 11 amino acids. The V end lost 10 bases, the J end lost 2 bases, and 8 bases lay between the germline ends. This CDR3 reads CATGTQETQYF. In DNA, the CDR3 is TGTGCCACCGGGACACAAGAGACCCAGTACTTC.

The chain uses TRBV27 and TRBJ1-2, with D maybe TRBD1 (5 bases). The CDR3 is 14 amino acids. The V end was cut by 5 bases, the J end by 0 bases, with 10 bases between. Germline lookup yields CDR1 MNHEY and CDR2 SMNVEV (reference sequence). CDR3 loop: CASSTQTANYGYTF. In DNA form, the CDR3 reads TGTGCCAGCAGTACCCAGACAGCTAACTATGGCTACACCTTC.

This clone came up once. This sequence joins TRBV11-3 and TRBJ2-3; 13 bases are a match to TRBD2. The CDR3 runs to 16 residues. Germline lookup yields CDR1 SGHNT and CDR2 YENEEA. The V and J ends lost 5 bases and 2 bases, in that order; junction bases with no gene match: 4. The CDR3 bases are TGTGCCAGCAGCACTGGGACTAGCGGGATCACAGATACGCAGTATTTT. It is translated as CASSTGTSGITDTQYF.

Only one count was recorded for this clone. This sequence joins TRBV15 and TRBJ1-6; perhaps TRBD1 as D (5 bases). Per germline, CDR1 LNHNV and CDR2 YYDKDF (reference sequence). CDR3 size: 17 residues. V was clipped by 0 bases and J by 2 bases, with 11 bases between them. The CDR3 is CATSRDGARAYNSPLHF. For the CDR3, the DNA is TGTGCCACCAGCAGAGATGGTGCCAGGGCCTATAATTCACCCCTCCACTTT.

As DNA, the CDR3 is TGTGCCAGCAGTTTAGGGGCCTGGGAGCCCCAGCATTTT. Translating gives CASSLGAWEPQHF. This chain joins TRBV27 and TRBJ1-5; weak D call: TRBD1 (5 bases). Germline V gives CDR1 MNHEY, CDR2 SMNVEV (reference sequence). Trimming shortened V by 2 bases and J by 8 bases, and 10 bases separated the two germline ends. This CDR3 has 13 residues.

This clone was counted between two and nine times. The V and J genes are TRBV4-3 and TRBJ2-3; D gene unclear. CDR1 is LGHNA, CDR2 YSLEER, per germline. Trimming took off 0 bases at V and 2 bases at J, with 15 bases between the two ends. The CDR3 has 17 amino acids. The CDR3 here is CASSQETGGSYTDTQYF. CDR3 DNA: TGCGCCAGCAGCCAAGAAACCGGCGGCAGCTACACAGATACGCAGTATTTT.

CDR3 region: CASSYPGHRTNTGELFF. CDR3 DNA: TGTGCCAGCAGCTATCCCGGACACCGGACGAACACCGGGGAGCTGTTTTTT. This chain uses TRBV9 with TRBJ2-2; tentative D call: TRBD1 (5 bases). Per germline, CDR1 SGDLS and CDR2 YYNGEE. The CDR3 consists of 17 residues. The V and J ends lost 4 bases and 0 bases respectively, with 16 bases between them.

J is TRBJ1-5 and V is TRBV5-4, with 12 positions matching TRBD1. J gave up 2 bases and V 3 bases, and 3 bases lay outside the gene matches. Germline V gives CDR1 SGHNT, CDR2 YYREEE (reference sequence). The CDR3 spans 16 residues. The CDR3 region has the DNA TGTGCCAGCAGCTCCGGGACAGGGGGCGGCAATCAGCCCCAGCATTTT. As protein: CASSSGTGGGNQPQHF.

The V gene is TRBV5-6, the J gene TRBJ1-1, with D unclear. The CDR3 length is 13 residues. V was shortened by 3 bases and J by 1 base, with 7 bases between the two germline ends. Germline assignment: CDR1 SGHDT and CDR2 YYEEEE. The CDR3, as DNA: TGTGCCAGCAGCTGGGGAGCGAACACTGAAGCTTTCTTT. Protein sequence: CASSWGANTEAFF.

The V call is TRBV6-5, the J call TRBJ2-7; D is undetermined. The V gene's germline CDR1 is MNHEY and CDR2 SVGAGI. Trimming pared 6 bases from V and 0 bases from J, leaving 12 bases between. This CDR3 region has 14 residues. The CDR3 reads CASSLDGRSYEQYF. The DNA of the CDR3 is TGTGCCAGCAGCTTGGACGGACGCTCCTACGAGCAGTACTTC.